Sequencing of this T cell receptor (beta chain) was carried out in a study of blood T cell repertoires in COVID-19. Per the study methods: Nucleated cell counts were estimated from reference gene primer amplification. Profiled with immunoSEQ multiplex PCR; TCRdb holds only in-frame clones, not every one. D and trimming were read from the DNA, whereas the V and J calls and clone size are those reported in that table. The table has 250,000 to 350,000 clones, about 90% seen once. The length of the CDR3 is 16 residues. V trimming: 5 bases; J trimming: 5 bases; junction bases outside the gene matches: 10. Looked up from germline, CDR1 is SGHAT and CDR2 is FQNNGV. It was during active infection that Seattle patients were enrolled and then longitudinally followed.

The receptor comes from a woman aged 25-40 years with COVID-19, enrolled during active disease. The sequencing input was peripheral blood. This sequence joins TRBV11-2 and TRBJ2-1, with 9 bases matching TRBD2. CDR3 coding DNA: TGTGCCAGCAGCCCCTTAGCGGGAGAAACCCACAATGAGCAGTTCTTC. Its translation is CASSPLAGETHNEQFF. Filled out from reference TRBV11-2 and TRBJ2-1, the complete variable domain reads EAGVAQSPRYKIIEKRQSVAFWCNPISGHATLYWYQQILGQGPKLLIQFQNNGVVDDSQLPKDRFSAERLKGVDSTLKIQPAKLEDSAVYLCASSPLAGETHNEQFFGPGTRLTVL.